This is a list of T cell receptor beta chains from one sample in a study of T cell changes during pregnancy in multiple sclerosis. Clones were read by immunoSEQ multiplex PCR, and TCRdb kept only the in-frame ones, dropping some. The sample contains more than 40,000 clones, approximately 94% of which appear only once. Sequences were derived from CD8+ T cells from peripheral blood mononuclear cells, sampled in the first trimester of pregnancy. The receptors stem from a female donor with multiple sclerosis, enrolled in a pregnancy study. The CDR3 runs from the conserved cysteine through the conserved F or W. D genes are given only for firm matches. Clone sizes are given selectively: once, few, many, or a class where the clone is expanded.

J gene	clone size	D gene	V gene	CDR3 protein	CDR3 DNA
TRBJ1-5	-	TRBD1	TRBV19	CASSFRDRGSNQPQHF	TGTGCCAGTAGTTTCCGGGACAGGGGCAGCAATCAGCCCCAGCATTTT
TRBJ2-3	-	-	TRBV28	CASSLEGWTPLSTDTQYF	TGTGCCAGCAGTTTAGAGGGATGGACCCCTCTAAGCACAGATACGCAGTATTTT
TRBJ1-5	-	-	TRBV28	CASSDTGSNQPQHF	TGTGCCAGCAGCGATACAGGGTCTAATCAGCCCCAGCATTTT
TRBJ2-7	-	-	TRBV4-2	CASSQDIAGSYEQYF	TGTGCCAGCAGCCAAGATATTGCGGGGAGCTACGAGCAGTACTTC
TRBJ1-4	-	TRBD1	TRBV28	CASSETGREKLFF	TGTGCCAGCAGCGAGACAGGGCGGGAAAAACTGTTTTTT
TRBJ2-5	-	TRBD2	TRBV5-5	CASSSSGRETQYF	TGTGCCAGCAGCTCTAGCGGGAGGGAGACCCAGTACTTC
TRBJ2-2	-	-	TRBV4-1	CASSHPGDFMTSSNTGELFF	TGCGCCAGCAGCCACCCCGGGGACTTCATGACCTCCTCGAACACCGGGGAGCTGTTTTTT
TRBJ2-1	-	TRBD2	TRBV13	CASSAGLAVMPSYNEQFF	TGTGCCAGCAGCGCTGGACTAGCGGTCATGCCCTCGTACAATGAGCAGTTCTTC
TRBJ2-1	-	-	TRBV27	CASSWVGDEQFF	TGTGCCAGCAGTTGGGTGGGCGATGAGCAGTTCTTC
TRBJ2-1	-	-	TRBV4-3	CASSQENSHNEQFF	TGCGCCAGCAGCCAAGAAAACAGCCACAATGAGCAGTTCTTC
TRBJ1-2	once	-	TRBV7-6	CASSLGAGNGYTF	TGTGCCAGCAGCTTAGGGGCAGGGAATGGCTACACCTTC
TRBJ2-1	once	TRBD1	TRBV29-1	CSVDGRPGTGDYNEQFF	TGCAGCGTTGATGGCCGACCCGGGACAGGGGACTACAATGAGCAGTTCTTC
TRBJ2-1	-	TRBD2	TRBV9	CASSAGTSGYNEQFF	TGTGCCAGCAGCGCCGGGACTAGCGGGTATAATGAGCAGTTCTTC
TRBJ1-1	-	-	TRBV27	CASSLTPPGVGTEAFF	TGTGCCAGCAGTTTAACCCCTCCGGGGGTTGGAACTGAAGCTTTCTTT
TRBJ2-7	-	-	TRBV6-4	CASRLTIASNEQYF	TGTGCCAGCAGACTCACGATCGCTAGCAACGAGCAGTACTTC
TRBJ2-2	-	TRBD1	TRBV11-3	CASSERQGRTVPGELFF	TGTGCCAGCAGCGAAAGACAGGGACGGACAGTTCCCGGGGAGCTGTTTTTT
TRBJ2-1	-	TRBD2	TRBV14	CASSLAGGLNEQFF	TGTGCCAGCAGTCTAGCGGGGGGGCTGAATGAGCAGTTCTTC
TRBJ2-1	-	-	TRBV7-2	CASSLFRGAVYEQFF	TGTGCCAGCAGCTTATTTCGGGGGGCGGTCTATGAGCAGTTCTTC
TRBJ2-1	-	-	TRBV11-2	CASTPLGDEQFF	TGTGCCAGCACCCCCCTCGGGGATGAGCAGTTCTTC
TRBJ2-3	-	TRBD2	TRBV7-3	CASSVTGLVGTDTQYF	TGTGCCAGCAGCGTAACGGGACTAGTGGGGACAGATACGCAGTATTTT
TRBJ2-2	-	TRBD1	TRBV13	CASSPFWGQDTGELFF	TGTGCCAGCAGCCCCTTCTGGGGACAGGACACCGGGGAGCTGTTTTTT
TRBJ2-5	-	TRBD2	TRBV6-5	CASSRVGLATKTQYF	TGTGCCAGCAGCCGGGTGGGACTAGCGACGAAGACCCAGTACTTC
TRBJ2-2	-	-	TRBV9	CASSVGVGSGELFF	TGTGCCAGCAGCGTAGGAGTCGGGTCCGGGGAGCTGTTTTTT
TRBJ2-7	-	TRBD1	TRBV28	CASSSPTGIGRRSYEQYF	TGTGCCAGCAGTTCTCCGACAGGGATCGGTCGGCGGTCCTACGAGCAGTACTTC
TRBJ2-7	-	-	TRBV7-9	CASSLVGLTEEQYF	TGTGCCAGCAGCTTAGTGGGGCTTACGGAAGAGCAGTACTTC
TRBJ2-7	-	-	TRBV14	CASRGQGVAYEQYF	TGTGCCAGCAGAGGCCAGGGTGTAGCCTACGAGCAGTACTTC
TRBJ2-7	once	TRBD1	TRBV19	CASSASGGSYEQYF	TGTGCCAGTAGTGCCTCAGGGGGATCGTACGAGCAGTACTTC
TRBJ2-7	-	TRBD2	TRBV10-3	CATLAGTYEQYF	TGTGCCACCCTAGCGGGAACCTACGAGCAGTACTTC
TRBJ1-1	once	-	TRBV4-2	CASSYAGLTSHMNTEAFF	TGTGCCAGCAGCTATGCCGGACTCACCTCCCATATGAACACTGAAGCTTTCTTT
TRBJ2-3	-	TRBD1	TRBV28	CASSARGLNHGTQYF	TGTGCCAGCAGCGCCAGGGGGCTCAATCACGGTACGCAGTATTTT
TRBJ2-2	-	TRBD1	TRBV27	CASSLWTGTANTGELFF	TGTGCCAGCAGTCTCTGGACAGGGACAGCGAACACCGGGGAGCTGTTTTTT
TRBJ2-3	-	-	TRBV7-9	CASSFPISGITDTQYF	TGTGCCAGCAGCTTCCCAATTTCGGGGATCACAGATACGCAGTATTTT
TRBJ2-1	-	TRBD2	TRBV29-1	CSVVPGLAGVEQFF	TGCAGCGTTGTACCGGGACTAGCGGGAGTTGAGCAGTTCTTC
TRBJ2-7	-	TRBD2	TRBV5-1	CASSKGLAGDYEQYF	TGCGCCAGCAGCAAAGGACTAGCGGGAGACTACGAGCAGTACTTC
TRBJ2-2	once	-	TRBV2	CASSEEAGELFF	TGTGCCAGCAGTGAGGAGGCCGGGGAGCTGTTTTTT
TRBJ1-4	-	-	TRBV4-1	CASSQEGASGTGMFF	TGCGCCAGCAGCCAAGAAGGGGCGTCGGGGACTGGGATGTTTTTT
TRBJ2-2	-	TRBD1	TRBV29-1	CSVADRGDAGELFF	TGCAGCGTTGCGGACAGGGGGGATGCCGGGGAGCTGTTTTTT
TRBJ2-1	-	TRBD1	TRBV12-5	CASAGTGSSYNEQFF	TGTGCTAGTGCCGGGACAGGGAGCTCCTACAATGAGCAGTTCTTC
TRBJ1-6	-	TRBD1	TRBV27	CASSISGGVYNSPLHF	TGTGCCAGCAGTATCTCAGGGGGTGTCTATAATTCACCCCTCCACTTT
TRBJ2-5	-	-	TRBV7-9	CASSLGSQETQYF	TGTGCCAGCAGCTTAGGTTCACAAGAGACCCAGTACTTC
TRBJ2-3	-	-	TRBV4-1	CASSQRKDAGTTDTQYF	TGCGCCAGCAGCCAACGAAAAGATGCCGGGACTACAGATACGCAGTATTTT
TRBJ2-7	-	-	TRBV5-8	CASSWSRETYEQYF	TGTGCCAGCAGCTGGAGTCGGGAGACCTACGAGCAGTACTTC